This passage covers 32 T cell receptor beta chains from one sample sequenced in a study of CD8 T cells in Susac syndrome (dated by TCRdb to between 2018 and 2020). The library was made by the immunoSEQ multiplex PCR assay. RNA was extracted using the RNeasy kit, and roughly 0.5 to 1 microgram was reverse transcribed with random hexamers. Using fastp at Q25 and MiXCR, TCRdb reprocessed the public reads and kept productive beta chains. Records with the same CDR3 protein are collapsed into one entry carrying the most frequent genes and DNA. The sample profile shows 250,000 to 300,000 distinct CDR3 sequences; 70% to 90% of them were found once. Around 0.21% of the sample lies in the top ten. What was sequenced was CD8+ T cells from PBMCs. These receptor sequences come from a human donor with multiple sclerosis.

The genes are TRBV18 and TRBJ2-2; TRBD2 matches at 8 bases. Germline V gene data show CDR1 as KGHSH and CDR2 as LQKENI. This CDR3 is built from 16 residues. The ends lost 2 bases at V and 0 bases at J; junction bases unmatched: 2. The CDR3 sequence is CASSPGGGPNTGELFF. CDR3 bases: TGTGCCAGCTCACCAGGCGGGGGGCCGAACACCGGGGAGCTGTTTTTT.

This chain joins TRBV3-1 and TRBJ1-5; 7 nucleotides line up with TRBD1. This CDR3 region has 14 residues. The V gene's germline CDR1 is LGHDT and CDR2 YNNKEL (reference sequence). Losses at the gene ends were 7 bases for V and 6 bases for J; bases not matched to a gene: 9. The CDR3: CASTRGAGGQPQHF. CDR3 nucleotides: TGTGCCAGCACCAGGGGAGCAGGGGGTCAGCCCCAGCATTTT.

The chain employs TRBV20-1 and TRBJ2-1; 10 bases map to TRBD2. There are 16 residues in the CDR3. Germline CDR1 is DFQATT and CDR2 is SNEGSKA (reference sequence). The junction had 3 bases not matched to a gene; V was cut back by 0 bases and J by 1 base. The CDR3 DNA reads as TGCAGTGCTAGAGAAGGACTAGCGGAATCCTACAATGAGCAGTTCTTC. It translates to CSAREGLAESYNEQFF.

This clonotype was picked up a small number of times. An end of the junction does not agree with germline; a read error may underlie this. V usage is TRBV28 and J usage is TRBJ2-7; 14 bases are a match to TRBD2. CDR3 length: 15 residues. Germline values: CDR1 MDHEN, CDR2 SYDVKM. The CDR3 is CASSLTTSGRGEQYF. CDR3 coding DNA: TGTGCCAGCAGTTTGACGACTAGCGGGAGGGGGGAGCAGTATTTC.

CDR3 in amino acids: CASSSLPIIPYEQYF. The CDR3 DNA follows: TGTGCCAGCAGTTCACTACCGATAATACCCTACGAGCAGTACTTC. The J gene is TRBJ2-7, the V gene TRBV27; no clear D gene. V gave up 4 bases and J gave up 2 bases, with 15 bases separating them. Looked up from germline, CDR1 is MNHEY and CDR2 is SMNVEV (reference sequence). This CDR3 has 15 amino acids.

V usage is TRBV7-9 and J usage is TRBJ2-1; D remains unclear. The length of the CDR3 is 12 residues. The V gene lost 3 bases and the J gene lost 10 bases, with 10 bases spanning the gap. In germline, CDR1 is SEHNR, CDR2 FQNEAQ (reference sequence). The CDR3 spells CASSLVLFEQFF. Here the CDR3 DNA reads TGTGCCAGCAGCTTGGTCCTCTTCGAGCAGTTCTTC.

The chain uses TRBV6-1 and TRBJ2-7; weak D call: TRBD1 (5 bases). The V and J ends lost 4 bases and 5 bases respectively, with 6 bases between them. Germline V CDR1 and CDR2: MNHNS, SASEGT. The CDR3 is 11 residues long. CDR3 residues: CASSGTNEQYF. The CDR3 DNA reads TGTGCCAGCAGTGGGACAAACGAGCAGTACTTC.

The chain is built from TRBV4-3 and TRBJ2-7; D ambiguous. V gave up 1 base and J gave up 0 bases, with 13 bases separating them. Looked up from germline, CDR1 is LGHNA and CDR2 is YSLEER. CDR3 length equals 16 residues. The CDR3: CASSQVYGSSSYEQYF. CDR3 in DNA: TGCGCCAGCAGCCAAGTATATGGCAGTTCCTCCTACGAGCAGTACTTC.

This clonotype was observed a single time. The rearrangement joins TRBV10-3 to TRBJ2-7, with unresolved D. Germline V gives CDR1 ENHRY, CDR2 SYGVKD. V lost 0 bases, J lost 4 bases, and 10 bases lay in between. The CDR3 sequence is 14 residues long. CDR3 in amino acids: CAISESFEKYEQYF. CDR3 DNA sequence: TGTGCCATCAGTGAGTCCTTTGAGAAATACGAGCAGTACTTC.

The rearrangement joins TRBV2 to TRBJ2-7; TRBD2 matches at 8 bases. V dropped 6 bases and J dropped 1; count of bases not matched to a gene: 14. The CDR3 has 17 amino acids. Germline V lookup: CDR1 SNHLY, CDR2 FYNNEI. The CDR3 loop reads CASRGRIERERSYEQYF. The CDR3 DNA follows: TGTGCCAGCAGGGGCCGTATTGAGCGGGAGAGGTCCTACGAGCAGTACTTC. Drawing the rest from reference TRBV2 and TRBJ2-7, the complete variable domain is EPEVTQTPSHQVTQMGQEVILRCVPISNHLYFYWYRQILGQKVEFLVSFYNNEISEKSEIFDDQFSVERPDGSNFTLKIRSTKLEDSAMYFCASRGRIERERSYEQYFGPGTRLTVT.

V and J are TRBV19 and TRBJ2-7; 11 nucleotides agree with TRBD2. Germline CDR1 is LNHDA and CDR2 is SQIVND (reference sequence). With V trimmed by 5 bases and J by 3 bases, 18 bases remained unmatched. The CDR3 length is 19 residues. This CDR3 is CASSFSTFRGTSGIYEQYF. The CDR3 nucleotides are TGTGCCAGTAGTTTCTCAACATTCCGCGGGACTAGCGGCATCTACGAGCAGTACTTC.

V usage is TRBV28 and J usage is TRBJ1-5; weak D call: TRBD1 (6 bases). CDR1 and CDR2 (germline): MDHEN, SYDVKM. The CDR3 length is 16 residues. The V end lost 3 bases, the J end lost 1 base, and 13 bases lay between the germline ends. The CDR3 sequence is CASSLEQGPSNQPQHF. DNA for the CDR3: TGTGCCAGCAGTTTGGAACAGGGACCCAGCAATCAGCCCCAGCATTTT.

The chain has TRBV27 and TRBJ2-7, with TRBD2 matching 10 bases. This CDR3 has 12 amino acids. V trimming: 9 bases; J trimming: 4 bases; junction bases outside the gene matches: 3. Germline CDR1 MNHEY, CDR2 SMNVEV (reference sequence). The CDR3 sequence: CASTTSGYEQYF. The CDR3 DNA is TGTGCCAGTACGACTAGCGGGTACGAGCAGTACTTC.

This clonotype was recorded once. The chain combines TRBV11-2 with TRBJ2-7; 9 nucleotides agree with TRBD1. The J segment lost 5 bases and the V segment lost 5 bases, leaving 13 bases of the junction unmatched. The CDR3 runs to 16 residues. CDR1 and CDR2 (germline): SGHAT, FQNNGV. The CDR3, as DNA: TGTGCCAGCAGCCCTCTAACCGGGACAGGGAGCGACGAGCAGTACTTC. Translating it yields CASSPLTGTGSDEQYF.

V gene TRBV28 combines with J gene TRBJ2-7; tentatively, D is TRBD2 (6 bases). Germline V gives CDR1 MDHEN, CDR2 SYDVKM. V dropped 5 bases and J dropped 2 bases, with 16 bases sitting between them. The CDR3 spans 15 residues. CDR3 coding DNA: TGTGCCAGCAGTAGCTACGGGGGTATAACCTACGAGCAGTACTTC. It codes for CASSSYGGITYEQYF.

The V and J genes are TRBV28 and TRBJ1-2, with a possible D match to TRBD1 (5 bases). Per germline, CDR1 MDHEN and CDR2 SYDVKM. The ends were cut back, 5 bases at V and 0 bases at J, with 10 bases in the middle. The CDR3 contains 14 residues. The CDR3 spells CASSPPTANYGYTF. The CDR3 nucleotides read TGTGCCAGCAGTCCCCCGACAGCTAACTATGGCTACACCTTC.

The chain combines TRBV29-1 with TRBJ1-2; TRBD1 matches at 9 bases. Per germline, CDR1 SQVTM and CDR2 ANQGSEA. The V and J ends lost 7 bases and 6 bases, in that order; junction bases with no gene match: 12. The CDR3 is 14 residues long. In DNA form, the CDR3 reads TGCAGCGCTGACTCTCGGGACAGGGTCCATGGCTACACCTTC. Translation: CSADSRDRVHGYTF.

This chain uses TRBV4-3 with TRBJ2-5; D is unresolved. Germline CDR1 reads LGHNA; CDR2 reads YSLEER. The CDR3 is made up of 14 amino acids. Trimming stripped 0 bases from V and 2 bases from J, with 7 bases between. CDR3: CASSQEAEQETQYF. CDR3 nucleotides: TGCGCCAGCAGCCAAGAGGCAGAACAAGAGACCCAGTACTTC.

The DNA for the CDR3 is TGTGCCAGCAGCTTAGGGCCGGGACTAGCGGGAGTCCATGAGCAGTTCTTC. Protein: CASSLGPGLAGVHEQFF. The chain couples TRBV11-2 to TRBJ2-1; TRBD2 matches at 14 bases. CDR3 size: 17 residues. J gave up 8 bases and V 1 base, and 7 bases lay outside the gene matches. Germline-derived CDR1 and CDR2 are SGHAT and FQNNGV.

This clonotype has only a few counts. The chain employs TRBV7-9 and TRBJ2-3, with D possibly being TRBD2 (5 bases). V lost 5 bases, J lost 0 bases, and 12 bases lay in between. The CDR3 is made up of 15 amino acids. Germline CDR1 reads SEHNR; CDR2 reads FQNEAQ (reference sequence). CDR3: CASSPSRGSTDTQYF. CDR3 in DNA: TGTGCCAGCAGCCCTTCTCGCGGGAGCACAGATACGCAGTATTTT.

The chain employs TRBV28 and TRBJ1-1; D gene ambiguous. The CDR3 is 13 amino acids. V was clipped by 5 bases and J by 3 bases, with 10 bases between them. Germline CDR1 and CDR2: MDHEN and SYDVKM. The CDR3 DNA sequence: TGTGCCAGCAGTGTTTCGAGGTACACTGAAGCTTTCTTT. As protein: CASSVSRYTEAFF.

This CDR3 reads CASSGTEENIQYF. The CDR3 DNA reads TGTGCCTCTTCCGGGACGGAGGAAAACATTCAGTACTTC. This rearrangement joins TRBV6-2 or TRBV6-3 to TRBJ2-4, with D perhaps given as TRBD1 or TRBD2 (5 bases each). CDR1 MNHEY and CDR2 SVGEGT come from the germline V gene. The length of the CDR3 is 13 residues. Trimming pared 11 bases from V and 5 bases from J, leaving 16 bases between.

J is TRBJ2-7 and V is TRBV20-1; D is tentatively TRBD1 or TRBD2 (5 bases each). The germline CDR1 and CDR2 sequences are DFQATT and SNEGSKA (reference sequence). The CDR3 consists of 13 residues. Trimming removed 3 bases at V and 3 bases at J, with 12 bases between. The CDR3 DNA is TGCAGTGCTAGGGGACGGGGAAGCTACGAGCAGTACTTC. This encodes CSARGRGSYEQYF.

The chain has TRBV20-1 and TRBJ2-1; 13 nucleotides match TRBD2. Germline V gives CDR1 DFQATT, CDR2 SNEGSKA (reference sequence). The CDR3 is made up of 19 amino acids. V shed 1 base and J 5 bases; nucleotides not matched to a gene: 14. The CDR3: CSARGERTGLAGVHNEQFF. Here the CDR3 DNA reads TGCAGTGCTAGAGGCGAGAGGACTGGACTAGCGGGAGTCCACAATGAGCAGTTCTTC.

The V gene is TRBV28, the J gene TRBJ2-7; no clear D gene. Trimming cost V 6 bases and J 4 bases, with 13 bases left between them. The CDR3 extends over 13 amino acids. CDR1 MDHEN and CDR2 SYDVKM come from the germline V gene. The CDR3 protein is CASRDPREYEQYF. Written as DNA, the CDR3 is TGTGCCAGCAGAGATCCGAGAGAGTACGAGCAGTACTTC.

This rearrangement joins TRBV25-1 to TRBJ2-5; D might be TRBD1 (7 bases). Germline V gives CDR1 MGHDK, CDR2 SYGVNS. Trimming removed 4 bases from V and 7 bases from J, with 16 bases in between. The CDR3 length is 14 residues. The chain's CDR3 is CASSVAGGSATQYF. CDR3 coding DNA: TGTGCCAGCAGTGTCGCAGGGGGGTCAGCGACCCAGTACTTC.

The gene calls are TRBV12-3 or TRBV12-4 and TRBJ1-2, with D unclear. CDR3 length: 15 amino acids. Trimming shortened V by 3 bases and J by 2 bases, and 13 bases separated the two germline ends. The CDR3 bases are TGTGCCAGCAGTTTGGGGTGGACCGGGAACTATGGCTACACCTTC. Its translation is CASSLGWTGNYGYTF.

The chain is built from TRBV27 and TRBJ2-3; D gene unclear. This CDR3 has 15 amino acids. Germline V gives CDR1 MNHEY, CDR2 SMNVEV (reference sequence). Trimming cost V 2 bases and J 2 bases, with 11 bases left between them. The CDR3 spells CASSLLRMNTDTQYF. The CDR3 DNA sequence: TGTGCCAGCAGTTTACTCCGGATGAACACAGATACGCAGTATTTT.

This clonotype was seen once. The chain carries TRBV24-1 and TRBJ2-2; D gene unclear. The CDR3 runs 12 residues. Germline CDR1 KGHDR, CDR2 SFDVKD. The ends were cut back, 8 bases at V and 3 bases at J, with 6 bases in the middle. In DNA, the CDR3 is TGTGCCACCATGCAGTACACCGGGGAGCTGTTTTTT. Translating gives CATMQYTGELFF.

CDR3 nucleotide sequence: TGTGCCAGCAGTCCTATGGGCGGAACGGTCCAGAGGACCGGGGAGCTGTTTTTT. Translation gives CASSPMGGTVQRTGELFF. The gene calls are TRBV28 and TRBJ2-2; D is unclear. V was pared by 5 bases and J by 5 bases, with 24 bases between. Per germline, CDR1 MDHEN and CDR2 SYDVKM. This CDR3 contains 18 residues.

This rearrangement joins TRBV4-1 to TRBJ2-3; D is possibly TRBD1 (5 bases). Germline V gene lookup returns CDR1 MGHRA and CDR2 YSYEKL. Trimming left V 1 base short and J 0 bases short, with 11 bases between. This CDR3 has 16 residues. CDR3 nucleotide sequence: TGCGCCAGCAGCCAAGGGGGCACAGCTAGCACAGATACGCAGTATTTT. It translates to CASSQGGTASTDTQYF.

The rearrangement links TRBV29-1 to TRBJ2-1; D may be TRBD2 (6 bases). Trimming took off 7 bases at V and 12 bases at J, with 19 bases between the two ends. CDR3 length: 12 amino acids. Germline assignment: CDR1 SQVTM and CDR2 ANQGSEA. This CDR3 is CSAAKFGSGQFF. The CDR3 nucleotides are TGCAGCGCTGCTAAGTTCGGGAGCGGGCAGTTCTTC.